Below, 29 T cell receptor beta chains from the same sample are listed, as sequenced in a study of cytomegalovirus exposure and HLA in healthy donors. The primer mix had 60 Vbeta and 13 Jbeta primers. Libraries were prepared by immunoSEQ multiplex PCR; TCRdb keeps only in-frame clonotypes and omits some of them. This sample has about 150,000 clones; 64% occur once, and the top ten carry less than 3%. Sequenced: PBMCs. Receptors were obtained from a woman between 35 and 50 years old in good health and CMV-seronegative.

This clone showed up just a few times. This specimen includes other DNA sequences encoding the same CDR3. The chain couples TRBV19 to TRBJ2-5; 8 positions agree with TRBD1. CDR1 LNHDA and CDR2 SQIVND come from the germline V gene (reference sequence). This CDR3 comprises 14 residues. With V trimmed by 2 bases and J by 5 bases, 4 bases remained unmatched. The CDR3 loop reads CASSIQGAGETQYF. The CDR3 DNA is TGTGCCAGTAGTATACAGGGGGCAGGGGAGACCCAGTACTTC.

The chain recombines TRBV10-3 with TRBJ2-1; D may be TRBD1 (6 bases). This CDR3 comprises 15 residues. With 6 bases removed from V and 0 bases from J, the gap between germline ends came to 12 bases. Germline V CDR1 and CDR2: ENHRY, SYGVKD. The CDR3 nucleotides are TGTGCCATCAGCCGGACAGATAGCTCCTACAATGAGCAGTTCTTC. Translating it yields CAISRTDSSYNEQFF.

V usage is TRBV10-3 and J usage is TRBJ1-1; tentative D call: TRBD1 (5 bases). Per germline, CDR1 ENHRY and CDR2 SYGVKD. CDR3 length: 12 amino acids. V was pared by 6 bases and J by 8 bases, with 13 bases between. The CDR3 spells CAISAPQGEAFF. The CDR3 DNA is TGTGCCATCAGCGCGCCTCAGGGAGAAGCTTTCTTT.

This sequence joins TRBV11-2 and TRBJ1-3; a possible D gene is TRBD1 (6 bases). Germline loops: CDR1 SGHAT, CDR2 FQNNGV. Deletions cut 5 bases from V and 0 bases from J, with 17 bases between. The CDR3 is made up of 17 amino acids. The CDR3 spells CASSTLRGGDSGNTIYF. CDR3 coding DNA: TGTGCCAGCAGCACCCTCCGCGGGGGCGACTCTGGAAACACCATATATTTT. Variable domain in full (rest from reference TRBV11-2 and TRBJ1-3): EAGVAQSPRYKIIEKRQSVAFWCNPISGHATLYWYQQILGQGPKLLIQFQNNGVVDDSQLPKDRFSAERLKGVDSTLKIQPAKLEDSAVYLCASSTLRGGDSGNTIYFGEGSWLTVV.

V is TRBV2 and J is TRBJ1-1; 7 bases fit TRBD1. The ends lost 5 bases at V and 4 bases at J; junction bases unmatched: 4. The CDR3 is 13 amino acids. Germline CDR1 is SNHLY and CDR2 is FYNNEI. CDR3 sequence (DNA): TGTGCCAGCAGTTTTGAGGGGGCCACTGAAGCTTTCTTT. The encoded protein is CASSFEGATEAFF.

This clone was counted between two and nine times. V and J are TRBV7-2 and TRBJ1-1; 8 bases align to TRBD1. V was clipped by 6 bases and J by 9 bases; unmatched bases: 9. Germline CDR1 reads SGHTA; CDR2 reads FQGNSA. The CDR3 runs 13 residues. The CDR3 loop is CASRDPGQGKAFF. In DNA form, the CDR3 reads TGTGCCAGCAGAGACCCTGGACAGGGAAAAGCTTTCTTT.

The chain joins TRBV5-6 to TRBJ1-1; tentatively, D is TRBD1 (6 bases). CDR1 and CDR2 from the germline V gene are SGHDT and YYEEEE. The CDR3 loop spans 14 amino acids. V was clipped by 1 base and J by 3 bases, with 10 bases between them. The DNA for the CDR3 is TGTGCCAGCAGCTTGCCTGAGGGGGACACTGAAGCTTTCTTT. Protein product: CASSLPEGDTEAFF.

In nucleotides, the CDR3 is TGTGCCAGCTCACCACAGGGGGCCACCTATAATTCACCCCTCCACTTT. This codes for CASSPQGATYNSPLHF. This chain connects TRBV18 to TRBJ1-6; 7 positions agree with TRBD1. CDR1 is KGHSH, CDR2 LQKENI, per germline. The CDR3 runs 16 residues. The J segment lost 2 bases and the V segment lost 1 base, leaving 2 bases of the junction unmatched. The full variable domain, rest sourced from reference TRBV18 and TRBJ1-6, is NAGVMQNPRHLVRRRGQEARLRCSPMKGHSHVYWYRQLPEEGLKFMVYLQKENIIDESGMPKERFSAEFPKEGPSILRIQQVVRGDSAAYFCASSPQGATYNSPLHFGNGTRLTVT.

The V and J genes are TRBV23-1 and TRBJ2-7, with a possible D match to TRBD2 (7 bases). TRBV23-1 falls under the ORF class, with uncertain function. The CDR3 contains 17 residues. V was pared by 0 bases and J by 3 bases, with 18 bases between. Here the CDR3 reads CASSQSVIGGGDYEQYF. The CDR3 DNA is TGCGCCAGCAGTCAATCAGTGATAGGGGGGGGCGACTACGAGCAGTACTTC.

The chain couples TRBV7-2 to TRBJ2-3, with 9 positions matching TRBD2. This CDR3 spans 17 amino acids. V lost 5 bases and J lost 4; bases outside the gene matches: 13. Germline CDR1 is SGHTA and CDR2 is FQGNSA. CDR3 sequence reads: CASSLRGVSGGADTQYF. Here the CDR3 DNA reads TGTGCCAGCAGCCTCAGAGGGGTTAGCGGGGGTGCAGATACGCAGTATTTT.

This rearrangement joins TRBV19 to TRBJ2-7; a possible D gene is TRBD1 (5 bases). CDR3 length: 13 amino acids. V was shortened by 5 bases and J by 4 bases, with 12 bases between the two germline ends. Germline V gene sequence: CDR1 LNHDA, CDR2 SQIVND (reference sequence). CDR3 bases: TGTGCCAGTAGTCCACAGGCCGATTACGAGCAGTACTTC. Amino acids: CASSPQADYEQYF.

V gene TRBV2 combines with J gene TRBJ1-5, with 10 nucleotides matching TRBD1. The CDR3 loop spans 14 amino acids. The J segment lost 6 bases and the V segment lost 8 bases, leaving 7 bases of the junction unmatched. Germline V lookup: CDR1 SNHLY, CDR2 FYNNEI. As DNA, the CDR3 is TGTGCCAGCGGCCGAGGACAGGGGGTTCAGCCCCAGCATTTT. It encodes CASGRGQGVQPQHF.

This chain's CDR3 is CASSLEPSVTGELFF. The CDR3 nucleotides are TGTGCCAGCAGCTTAGAGCCTAGTGTTACCGGGGAGCTGTTTTTT. The gene calls are TRBV11-2 and TRBJ2-2; D is uncertain. The CDR3 consists of 15 residues. Trimming cost V 0 bases and J 5 bases, with 10 bases left between them. The germline gives CDR1 SGHAT, CDR2 FQNNGV.

The chain couples TRBV4-2 to TRBJ2-2; D is uncertain. The ends were cut back, 1 base at V and 3 bases at J, with 3 bases in the middle. Germline V lookup: CDR1 LGHNA, CDR2 YNFKEQ. The CDR3 sequence is 13 residues long. The CDR3 DNA reads as TGTGCCAGCAGCCAAGGGCACACCGGGGAGCTGTTTTTT. Encoded protein: CASSQGHTGELFF.

The rearrangement joins TRBV5-8 to TRBJ2-5; perhaps TRBD2 as D (6 bases). CDR3 size: 13 residues. V dropped 3 bases and J dropped 5 bases, with 11 bases sitting between them. Germline assignment: CDR1 SGHTS and CDR2 YDEGEE. The CDR3 region is CASSSLATETQYF. The CDR3 DNA reads TGTGCCAGCAGCTCGCTAGCGACGGAGACCCAGTACTTC.

This clone was recorded a few times. J is TRBJ2-3 and V is TRBV6-5; tentatively, D is TRBD2 (5 bases). Trimming took 4 bases from V and 0 from J, leaving 11 bases between them. The germline CDR1 and CDR2 sequences are MNHEY and SVGAGI. There are 15 residues in the CDR3. DNA for the CDR3: TGTGCCAGCAGTTCAAACGGACTGAGCACAGATACGCAGTATTTT. Amino acids: CASSSNGLSTDTQYF.

The gene calls are TRBV7-9 and TRBJ2-7, with D possibly TRBD2 on 6 matching bases. Germline V lookup: CDR1 SEHNR, CDR2 FQNEAQ (reference sequence). The CDR3 loop spans 16 amino acids. V was pared by 5 bases and J by 7 bases, with 24 bases between. The CDR3 region has the DNA TGTGCCAGCAGCGAGGGCGGGGCGGGGACGGTATCTGAGCAGTACTTC. Protein sequence: CASSEGGAGTVSEQYF.

The chain links TRBV2 to TRBJ2-5, with D perhaps matching TRBD2 (6 bases). CDR1 and CDR2 from the germline V gene are SNHLY and FYNNEI. The V end lost 8 bases, the J end lost 2 bases, and 9 bases lay between the germline ends. The CDR3 is 12 amino acids. CDR3 DNA: TGTGCCAGCTGCGGGGCGCAAGAGACCCAGTACTTC. It specifies CASCGAQETQYF.

The chain recombines TRBV18 with TRBJ1-1; TRBD1 matches 7 bases. The CDR3 totals 16 residues. J gave up 4 bases and V 3 bases, and 11 bases lay outside the gene matches. CDR1 is KGHSH, CDR2 LQKENI, per germline. The CDR3 region is CASSPNSGTAITEAFF. CDR3 coding DNA: TGTGCCAGCTCACCGAATTCCGGGACAGCCATCACTGAAGCTTTCTTT.

The rearrangement joins TRBV2 to TRBJ1-1; 8 bases are a match to TRBD1. J was trimmed by 1 base and V by 7 bases; bases with no gene match: 8. Germline lookup yields CDR1 SNHLY and CDR2 FYNNEI. This CDR3 spans 15 amino acids. CDR3 amino acids: CASKGRTGGNTEAFF. The CDR3 nucleotides are TGTGCCAGCAAAGGAAGAACAGGGGGGAACACTGAAGCTTTCTTT.

In this sample, this clone turned up once. This chain connects TRBV19 to TRBJ1-2, with D perhaps TRBD1 (5 bases). V lost 4 bases to trimming and J lost 3 bases, with 24 bases between them. The CDR3 sequence is 18 residues long. Germline CDR1 is LNHDA and CDR2 is SQIVND (reference sequence). CDR3 bases: TGTGCCAGTAGTAGTTTTTCCGGGACTCCGGAGGGGTACTATGGCTACACCTTC. Translating it yields CASSSFSGTPEGYYGYTF. Looking up the rest from reference TRBV19 and TRBJ1-2 gives the full variable domain: DGGITQSPKYLFRKEGQNVTLSCEQNLNHDAMYWYRQDPGQGLRLIYYSQIVNDFQKGDIAEGYSVSREKKESFPLTVTSAQKNPTAFYLCASSSFSGTPEGYYGYTFGSGTRLTVV.

Only one count was recorded for this clone. The chain joins TRBV4-2 to TRBJ1-1; a possible D gene is TRBD1 (5 bases). Germline CDR1 and CDR2: LGHNA and YNFKEQ. There are 14 residues in the CDR3. V was cut by 0 bases and J by 5 bases, with 10 bases left in between. The CDR3 spells CASSQEWGGTEAFF. The CDR3 DNA follows: TGTGCCAGCAGCCAAGAGTGGGGGGGTACTGAAGCTTTCTTT.

The V call is TRBV6-6, the J call TRBJ1-1; 9 nucleotides line up with TRBD1. The CDR3 runs to 16 residues. Looked up from germline, CDR1 is MNHNY and CDR2 is SVGAGI (reference sequence). V lost 9 bases, J lost 1 base, and 12 bases stayed unmatched. The CDR3 coding sequence is TGTGCCAGTAGTACTCCCGGGACAGGGAGGAACACTGAAGCTTTCTTT. Its translation is CASSTPGTGRNTEAFF.

This chain joins TRBV5-6 and TRBJ1-2, with 8 bases identical to TRBD1. The ends lost 4 bases at V and 6 bases at J; junction bases unmatched: 20. Germline loops: CDR1 SGHDT, CDR2 YYEEEE. The length of the CDR3 is 18 residues. The CDR3 region is CASSHTAGGDGFTHGYTF. CDR3 bases: TGTGCCAGCAGCCATACCGCAGGGGGCGATGGCTTTACTCATGGCTACACCTTC.

J is TRBJ1-2 and V is TRBV6-1, with unresolved D. CDR3 size: 17 residues. CDR1 and CDR2 (germline): MNHNS, SASEGT. V lost 2 bases, J lost 1 base, and 17 bases lay in between. CDR3 amino acids: CASSETPGGRNNYGYTF. The CDR3 DNA reads as TGTGCCAGCAGTGAAACCCCTGGAGGGAGAAATAACTATGGCTACACCTTC.

The chain carries TRBV10-3 and TRBJ1-3; D ambiguous. Trimming stripped 5 bases from V and 4 bases from J, with 12 bases between. CDR1 ENHRY and CDR2 SYGVKD come from the germline V gene. The CDR3 is 14 amino acids. The CDR3 DNA reads TGTGCCATCAGTCCGGGGAGATCCGGAAACACCATATATTTT. This codes for CAISPGRSGNTIYF.

The CDR3 DNA sequence: TGTGCCAGCAGCCAGGGTCCAGGGGGCGTCGGGGATAACTATGGCTACACCTTC. Protein sequence: CASSQGPGGVGDNYGYTF. This chain uses TRBV7-2 with TRBJ1-2; 8 bases are a match to TRBD1. Germline V gene data show CDR1 as SGHTA and CDR2 as FQGNSA. The CDR3 length is 18 residues. V lost 5 bases to trimming and J lost 1 base; unmatched junction nucleotides: 15.

This clone was picked up a small number of times. This sequence joins TRBV25-1 and TRBJ1-1, with D possibly matching TRBD1 (6 bases). CDR1 MGHDK and CDR2 SYGVNS come from the germline V gene. The V gene lost 0 bases and the J gene lost 6 bases, with 11 bases spanning the gap. There are 14 residues in the CDR3. The chain's CDR3 is CASSEYGGAPEAFF. CDR3 DNA: TGTGCCAGCAGTGAATATGGGGGGGCCCCTGAAGCTTTCTTT. The entire variable domain, with the rest obtained from reference TRBV25-1 and TRBJ1-1, is as follows: EADIYQTPRYLVIGTGKKITLECSQTMGHDKMYWYQQDPGMELHLIHYSYGVNSTEKGDLSSESTVSRIRTEHFPLTLESARPSHTSQYLCASSEYGGAPEAFFGQGTRLTVV.

Only a few counts were recorded for this clone. The chain links TRBV7-8 to TRBJ1-5, with 9 positions matching TRBD1. This CDR3 comprises 20 residues. Per germline, CDR1 SGHVS and CDR2 FQNEAQ. V lost 4 bases, J lost 0 bases, and 16 bases stayed unmatched. The CDR3 bases are TGTGCCAGCAGCTCTCGAAGGTATGAAGGACAGGGGTTTAGCAATCAGCCCCAGCATTTT. Residues: CASSSRRYEGQGFSNQPQHF.